This TCR beta chain was sequenced during a study of shared clonotypes between healthy human individuals. Only in-frame clones appear in the TCRdb table, and some are missing; sequencing was by immunoSEQ multiplex PCR. The table lists fewer than 800,000 clones, 92% of them singletons, with approximately 24% in the top ten. CD8 cells regarded as naive lacked CD45RO, were positively chosen for CCR7, and omitted terminally differentiated effector memory CD45RA+ cells. Deletions cut 0 bases from V and 1 base from J, with 11 bases between. The CDR3 is 16 residues long. Germline V lookup: CDR1 MNHNS, CDR2 SASEGT.

This rearrangement joins TRBV6-1 to TRBJ2-3; D uncertain. The source of this sequence is a man aged 25-40 years in good health. The sequenced material came from naive CD8+ T cells sorted from blood. The chain's CDR3 is CASSEALAARTDTQYF. Written as DNA, the CDR3 is TGTGCCAGCAGTGAAGCATTGGCTGCTCGCACAGATACGCAGTATTTT.